This T cell receptor beta chain was found in a study of blood T cell dynamics during melanoma immunotherapy. Time point indicated: week 3, after first cycle of checkpoint inhibitor. Disease control meant complete response, partial response or stable disease at 12 weeks. No patient had earlier systemic cancer treatment, concurrent immunosuppressants, or another active cancer. Germline CDR1 SNHLY, CDR2 FYNNEI. The V and J ends lost 8 bases and 4 bases, in that order; junction bases with no gene match: 5. The CDR3 totals 14 residues. Turning to this clone: Its specificity is not known.

Whole-study findings and limits: It remained unknown if the driving T cell clones were melanoma-specific.

Data came from immunoSEQ multiplex PCR; TCRdb stores just in-frame clones and leaves some out. The data show 8,500 to 11,000 clones, approximately 90% seen once. This specimen was blood, taken from a patient treated with checkpoint blockade. The sequence derives from a human donor with melanoma. The chain combines TRBV2 with TRBJ1-6, with 7 bases lining up with TRBD1. The CDR3 protein is CASQPGQYNSPLHF. The DNA of the CDR3 is TGTGCCAGCCAGCCGGGACAGTATAATTCACCCCTCCACTTT.